What follows describes a single T cell receptor beta chain. The source of the sample is a study of blood T cell repertoires in COVID-19. Study background: The study drew acute and convalescent COVID-19 samples from the United States, Italy and Spain. Nucleic acid was either cDNA or gDNA, and it came from T cells, B-cell-depleted T cells, or PBMCs.

Trimming pared 4 bases from V and 6 bases from J, leaving 19 bases between. Germline V lookup: CDR1 SGHDN, CDR2 FVKESK. The CDR3 covers 15 residues. Here immunoSEQ multiplex PCR was the method, and the copy in TCRdb shows in-frame clones only, minus some. The sample contains roughly 41,000 clones, 87% of which appear only once. Sequenced input: peripheral blood. The receptor comes from a man in his fifties or sixties with acute or convalescent COVID-19. The gene calls are TRBV14 and TRBJ2-7; tentatively, D is TRBD2 (5 bases). The DNA of the CDR3 is TGTGCCAGCAGCCTAACCGGAAAGACGGCGGGCGAGCAGTACTTC. Translating gives CASSLTGKTAGEQYF.